Below, one T cell receptor beta chain is given with its context. The CDR3 is 15 amino acids. V was shortened by 3 bases and J by 4 bases, with 15 bases between the two germline ends. Germline V lookup: CDR1 KGHSH, CDR2 LQKENI. Assay used: immunoSEQ multiplex PCR; TCRdb lists only in-frame clones, some missing. The table includes about 150,000 clones, approximately 92% detected once. The sample originates from a study of control samples from healthy donors and cancer patients. Sequencing input: blood. This TCR was sampled from a man aged 25 to 45 in good health. This chain links TRBV18 with TRBJ1-2, with D possibly being TRBD1 (5 bases). The chain's CDR3 is CASSPSGASGYGYTF. The CDR3 bases are TGTGCCAGCTCACCGAGCGGGGCTTCTGGCTATGGCTACACCTTC.